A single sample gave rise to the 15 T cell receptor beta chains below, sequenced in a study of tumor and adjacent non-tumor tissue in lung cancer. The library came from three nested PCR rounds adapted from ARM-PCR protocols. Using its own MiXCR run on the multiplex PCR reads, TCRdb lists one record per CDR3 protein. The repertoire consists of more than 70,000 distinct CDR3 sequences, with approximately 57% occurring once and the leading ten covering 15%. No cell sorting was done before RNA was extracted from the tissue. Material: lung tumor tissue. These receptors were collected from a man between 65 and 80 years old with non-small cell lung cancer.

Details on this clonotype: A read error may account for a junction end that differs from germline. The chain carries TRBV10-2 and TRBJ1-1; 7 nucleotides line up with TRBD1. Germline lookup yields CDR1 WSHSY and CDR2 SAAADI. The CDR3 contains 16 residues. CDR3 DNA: TGCGCCAGCAGTGGGGGACCCGGAACAGGGGCCACTGTAGCTTTCTTT. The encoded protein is CASSGGPGTGATVAFF.

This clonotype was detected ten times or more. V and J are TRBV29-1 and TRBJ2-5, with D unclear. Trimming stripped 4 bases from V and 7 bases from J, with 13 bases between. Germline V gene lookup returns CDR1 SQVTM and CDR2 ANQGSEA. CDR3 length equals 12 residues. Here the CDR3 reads CSVVTQTGTQYF. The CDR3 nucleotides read TGCAGCGTTGTCACCCAAACGGGGACCCAGTACTTC.

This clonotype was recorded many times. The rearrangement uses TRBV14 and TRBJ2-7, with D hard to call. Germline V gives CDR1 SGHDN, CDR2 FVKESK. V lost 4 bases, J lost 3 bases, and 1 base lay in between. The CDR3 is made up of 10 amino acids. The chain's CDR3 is CASSRYEQYF. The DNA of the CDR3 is TGTGCCAGCAGCCGCTACGAGCAGTACTTC. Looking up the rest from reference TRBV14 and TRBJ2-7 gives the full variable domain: EAGVTQFPSHSVIEKGQTVTLRCDPISGHDNLYWYRRVMGKEIKFLLHFVKESKQDESGMPNNRFLAERTGGTYSTLKVQPAELEDSGVYFCASSRYEQYFGPGTRLTVT.

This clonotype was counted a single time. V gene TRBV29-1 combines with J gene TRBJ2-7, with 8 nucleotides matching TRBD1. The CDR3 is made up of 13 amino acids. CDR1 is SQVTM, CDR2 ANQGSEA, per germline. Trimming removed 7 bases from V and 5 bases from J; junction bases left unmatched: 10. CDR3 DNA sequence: TGCAGCGCCCAGGGGGCGGTGAATAACGAGCAGTACTTC. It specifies CSAQGAVNNEQYF.

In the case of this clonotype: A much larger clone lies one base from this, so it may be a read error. The DNA of the CDR3 is TGTGCCAGCAGCTTGGTGGGATCCGCCGGGACTAGCGGGCACTACGACCAGTACTTC. Encoded protein: CASSLVGSAGTSGHYDQYF. The chain has TRBV5-5 and TRBJ2-7; 12 bases are a match to TRBD2. Germline CDR1 SGHKS, CDR2 YYEKEE (reference sequence). This CDR3 comprises 19 residues.

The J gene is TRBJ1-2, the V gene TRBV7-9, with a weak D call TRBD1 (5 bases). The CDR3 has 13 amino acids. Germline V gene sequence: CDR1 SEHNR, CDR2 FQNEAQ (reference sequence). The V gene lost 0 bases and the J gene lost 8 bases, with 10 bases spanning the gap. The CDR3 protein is CASSLAGAGGYTF. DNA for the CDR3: TGTGCCAGCAGCTTAGCTGGGGCCGGGGGCTACACCTTC.

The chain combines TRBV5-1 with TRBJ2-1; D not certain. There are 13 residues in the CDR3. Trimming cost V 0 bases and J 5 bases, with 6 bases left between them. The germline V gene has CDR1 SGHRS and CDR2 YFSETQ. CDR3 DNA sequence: TGCGCCAGCAGCTTGGATGTCAACAATGAGCAGTTCTTC. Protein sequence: CASSLDVNNEQFF. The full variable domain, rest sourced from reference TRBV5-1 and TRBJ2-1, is KAGVTQTPRYLIKTRGQQVTLSCSPISGHRSVSWYQQTPGQGLQFLFEYFSETQRNKGNFPGRFSGRQFSNSRSEMNVSTLELGDSALYLCASSLDVNNEQFFGPGTRLTVL.

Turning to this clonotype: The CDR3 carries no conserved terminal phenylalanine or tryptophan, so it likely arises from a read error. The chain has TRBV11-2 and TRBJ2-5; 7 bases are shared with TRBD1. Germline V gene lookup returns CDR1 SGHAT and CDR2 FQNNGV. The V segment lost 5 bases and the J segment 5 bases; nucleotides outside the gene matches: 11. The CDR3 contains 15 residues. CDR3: CASSRTRTGQETQYS. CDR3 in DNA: TGTGCCAGCAGCCGGACCAGGACAGGCCAGGAGACCCAGTACTCC.

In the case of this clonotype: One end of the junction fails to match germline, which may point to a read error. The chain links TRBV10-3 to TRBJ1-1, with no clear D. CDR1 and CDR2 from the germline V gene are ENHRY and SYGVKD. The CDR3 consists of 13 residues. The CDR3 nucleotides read TGTGCCATCAAGTTTGAGGGTAGGGCCGAAGCTCTCTTT. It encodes CAIKFEGRAEALF.

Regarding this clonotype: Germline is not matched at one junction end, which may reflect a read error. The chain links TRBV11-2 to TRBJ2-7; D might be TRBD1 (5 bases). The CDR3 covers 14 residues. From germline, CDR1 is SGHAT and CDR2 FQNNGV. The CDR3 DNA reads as TGTGCCAGCAGCTTAGGGGGCGGACCCTACCAGCAGTACTTC. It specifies CASSLGGGPYQQYF.

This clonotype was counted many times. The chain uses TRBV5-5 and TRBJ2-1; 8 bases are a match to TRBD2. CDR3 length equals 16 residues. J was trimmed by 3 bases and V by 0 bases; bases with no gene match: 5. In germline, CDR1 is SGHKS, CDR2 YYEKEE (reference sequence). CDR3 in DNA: TGTGCCAGCAGCTTGGGGGGGACTAGTGGCTACAATGAGCAGTTCTTC. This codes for CASSLGGTSGYNEQFF.

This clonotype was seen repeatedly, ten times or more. CDR3 DNA sequence: TGCAGCGCGACCGGGACAGGGAGTGAGCAGTACTTC. Translation: CSATGTGSEQYF. The chain employs TRBV29-1 and TRBJ2-7, with 9 positions matching TRBD1. CDR3 length: 12 amino acids. The junction had 8 bases not matched to a gene; V was cut back by 7 bases and J by 7 bases. From germline, CDR1 is SQVTM and CDR2 ANQGSEA.

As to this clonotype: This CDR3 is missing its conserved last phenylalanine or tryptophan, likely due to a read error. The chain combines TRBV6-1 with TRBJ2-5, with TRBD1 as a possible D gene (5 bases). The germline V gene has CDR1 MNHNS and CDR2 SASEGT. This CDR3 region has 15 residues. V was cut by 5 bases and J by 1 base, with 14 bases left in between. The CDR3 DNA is TGTGCCAGCAGTCCCGTGGGGCGCCTCCAAGAGACCCAGTACCTC. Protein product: CASSPVGRLQETQYL.

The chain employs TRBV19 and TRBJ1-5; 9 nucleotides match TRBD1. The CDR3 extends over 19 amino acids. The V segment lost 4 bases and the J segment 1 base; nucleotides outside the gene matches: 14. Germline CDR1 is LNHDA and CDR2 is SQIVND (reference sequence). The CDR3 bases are TGTGCCAGTAGTAAATACGGGACAGGGACCGATCGGAGCAATCAGCCCCAGCATTTT. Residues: CASSKYGTGTDRSNQPQHF.

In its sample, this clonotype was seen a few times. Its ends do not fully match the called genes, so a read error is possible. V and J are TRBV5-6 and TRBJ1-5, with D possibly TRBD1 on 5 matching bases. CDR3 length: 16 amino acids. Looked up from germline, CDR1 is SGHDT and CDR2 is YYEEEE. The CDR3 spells CASSLSVGLSNQPKHF. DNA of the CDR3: TGTGCCAGCAGCTTGTCGGTGGGACTTAGCAATCAGCCCAAGCATTTT. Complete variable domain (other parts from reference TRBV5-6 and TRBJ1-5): DAGVTQSPTHLIKTRGQQVTLRCSPKSGHDTVSWYQQALGQGPQFIFQYYEEEERQRGNFPDRFSGHQFPNYSSELNVNALLLGDSALYLCASSLSVGLSNQPKHFGDGTRLSIL.